What follows are 22 T cell receptor beta chains derived from one specimen sequenced in a study of liver allograft versus peripheral blood T cells. The overall study: Blood and transplanted-liver T cell receptor repertoires from recipients were compared.

TCRdb redid the calling of the reads with MiXCR, one entry per CDR3 protein. The sample records around 10,000 distinct CDR3 sequences, roughly 18% being singletons. Source of these receptors: a human patient who had a liver transplant. Some T cells may trace back to the graft donor.

This chain connects TRBV12-3 or TRBV12-4 to TRBJ1-2; D not certain. The CDR3 is made up of 14 amino acids. The V end was cut by 6 bases, the J end by 6 bases, with 17 bases between. The CDR3 sequence is CASSPSARRDGYTF. The CDR3 DNA reads TGTGCCAGCAGCCCCAGTGCACGACGGGATGGCTACACCTTC.

The CDR3 here is CASSLVGEKLFF. CDR3 nucleotides: TGTGCCAGCAGCTTAGTCGGAGAAAAACTGTTTTTT. The V and J genes are TRBV11-2 and TRBJ1-4; unclear D gene. Between the trimmed V and J ends, which lost 1 base and 8 bases, there was a span of 5 bases. This CDR3 comprises 12 residues. Germline V gene lookup returns CDR1 SGHAT and CDR2 FQNNGV.

This clonotype was detected ten times or more. V gene TRBV19 combines with J gene TRBJ1-2, with a weak D call TRBD1 (5 bases). The CDR3 runs 14 residues. Looked up from germline, CDR1 is LNHDA and CDR2 is SQIVND (reference sequence). Trimming removed 1 base from V and 5 bases from J, with 11 bases in between. The CDR3 reads CASSIVRGGYGYTF. DNA for the CDR3: TGTGCCAGTAGTATAGTGAGGGGCGGATATGGCTACACCTTC.

V is TRBV6-2 or TRBV6-3 and J is TRBJ2-7; a weak D match, TRBD2 (5 bases). The germline V and J ends were trimmed by 4 bases and 3 bases, with 16 bases remaining between them. The CDR3 sequence is 15 residues long. Looked up from germline, CDR1 is MNHEY and CDR2 is SVGEGT. This CDR3 is CASSWAGPTLYEQYF. The CDR3, as DNA: TGTGCCAGCAGTTGGGCGGGTCCTACCCTCTACGAGCAGTACTTC.

By its share, this clonotype is medium-sized. V gene TRBV6-1 combines with J gene TRBJ1-2, with 9 bases lining up with TRBD1. CDR1 and CDR2 (germline): MNHNS, SASEGT. CDR3 length equals 13 residues. J was trimmed by 6 bases and V by 7 bases; bases with no gene match: 6. CDR3: CASKGTGIDGYTF. DNA for the CDR3: TGTGCCAGCAAGGGGACAGGGATCGATGGCTACACCTTC.

A few counts support this clonotype. V usage is TRBV9 and J usage is TRBJ2-3; 9 bases map to TRBD2. Trimming cost V 0 bases and J 2 bases; bases outside gene matches: 4. Per germline, CDR1 SGDLS and CDR2 YYNGEE. The CDR3 length is 16 residues. The CDR3 region is CASSVVAGGTTDTQYF. The CDR3 DNA reads TGTGCCAGCAGCGTAGTCGCGGGGGGGACCACAGATACGCAGTATTTT.

CDR3 in DNA: TGTGCCAGCTCTCTAGTAGCGGGGACCACAGATACGCAGTATTTT. The encoded protein is CASSLVAGTTDTQYF. The chain links TRBV18 to TRBJ2-3; 8 bases map to TRBD2. From germline, CDR1 is KGHSH and CDR2 LQKENI. The CDR3 runs to 15 residues. Unmatched junction bases numbered 7, after V lost 6 bases and J lost 2 bases.

By proportion, this clonotype is medium-sized. J is TRBJ1-1 and V is TRBV29-1; D is perhaps TRBD1 (5 bases). Trimming pared 7 bases from V and 1 base from J, leaving 10 bases between. The CDR3 loop spans 12 amino acids. In germline, CDR1 is SQVTM, CDR2 ANQGSEA. Here the CDR3 reads CSADRPNTEAFF. The CDR3 DNA reads as TGCAGCGCTGACAGACCGAACACTGAAGCTTTCTTT.

Comment on this clonotype: A much more abundant neighbour one base away suggests this may be a read error. The rearrangement joins TRBV19 to TRBJ2-7; D call uncertain. From germline, CDR1 is LNHDA and CDR2 SQIVND (reference sequence). V lost 5 bases, J lost 4 bases, and 18 bases lay in between. The length of the CDR3 is 15 residues. CDR3 in amino acids: CASSLQAGSIYEQYF. CDR3 DNA sequence: TGTGCCAGTAGTTTGCAGGCAGGTTCGATATACGAGCAGTACTTC.

This clonotype was seen ten or more times. The chain joins TRBV5-4 to TRBJ2-7; D may match TRBD1 or TRBD2 (5 bases each). V was shortened by 0 bases and J by 2 bases, with 12 bases between the two germline ends. There are 15 residues in the CDR3. Germline values: CDR1 SGHNT, CDR2 YYREEE (reference sequence). This CDR3 reads CASSLGGTSTYEQYF. CDR3 sequence (DNA): TGTGCCAGCAGCTTGGGTGGGACGTCAACCTACGAGCAGTACTTC.

This clonotype was observed a few times. The J gene is TRBJ1-3, the V gene TRBV20-1; the match to TRBD1 covers 7 bases. Trimming took 0 bases from V and 3 from J; bases not matched to a gene: 5. Germline V lookup: CDR1 DFQATT, CDR2 SNEGSKA (reference sequence). CDR3 length: 15 amino acids. DNA for the CDR3: TGCAGTGCTAGAGACCCCCAGGGGGTTGGAAACACCATATATTTT. Residues: CSARDPQGVGNTIYF.

In its sample, this clonotype ranks as medium-sized. The V gene is TRBV10-3, the J gene TRBJ2-7; D perhaps matches TRBD1 (6 bases). With 11 bases removed from V and 1 base from J, the gap between germline ends came to 15 bases. The CDR3 sequence is 13 residues long. Germline V lookup: CDR1 ENHRY, CDR2 SYGVKD. The CDR3 sequence: CAVNRDISYEQYF. Written as DNA, the CDR3 is TGTGCCGTGAACCGGGACATATCCTACGAGCAGTACTTC.

The chain combines TRBV9 with TRBJ1-5, with 8 positions matching TRBD1. Germline CDR1 SGDLS, CDR2 YYNGEE. The V and J ends lost 3 bases and 7 bases, in that order; junction bases with no gene match: 3. The CDR3 runs to 13 residues. The chain's CDR3 is CASSAQGEQPQHF. CDR3 coding DNA: TGTGCCAGCAGCGCACAGGGGGAACAGCCCCAGCATTTT.

This clonotype was counted between two and nine times. The CDR3 loop reads CATQTGTGQTEAFF. The CDR3 DNA is TGTGCCACCCAAACCGGGACAGGGCAAACTGAAGCTTTCTTT. The V and J genes are TRBV5-5 and TRBJ1-1; 9 bases fit TRBD1. The CDR3 length is 14 residues. With V trimmed by 9 bases and J by 5 bases, 11 bases remained unmatched. Germline V gene lookup returns CDR1 SGHKS and CDR2 YYEKEE (reference sequence).

By its share, this clonotype is medium-sized. The gene calls are TRBV6-1 and TRBJ1-6, with D possibly being TRBD1 (6 bases). The CDR3 consists of 17 residues. Germline loops: CDR1 MNHNS, CDR2 SASEGT. The V end was cut by 5 bases, the J end by 1 base, with 15 bases between. CDR3 sequence: CASSLTGGGSYNSPLHF. The CDR3 DNA reads TGTGCCAGCAGTCTAACGGGAGGGGGTTCCTATAATTCACCCCTCCACTTT.

This clonotype has a handful of counts. The chain couples TRBV15 to TRBJ2-5, with TRBD2 identical over 7 bases. V shed 3 bases and J 3 bases; nucleotides not matched to a gene: 7. Germline V gives CDR1 LNHNV, CDR2 YYDKDF (reference sequence). This CDR3 has 15 residues. CDR3 sequence (DNA): TGTGCCACCAGCAGGGAGGCTAGCGGAGAAGAGACCCAGTACTTC. The encoded protein is CATSREASGEETQYF.

This clonotype was seen at least ten times. CDR3 DNA sequence: TGTGCCAGCAGTTTCGCAGGGGGCGCGGATGAAAAACTGTTTTTT. As protein: CASSFAGGADEKLFF. The rearrangement joins TRBV6-5 to TRBJ1-4; 8 bases are a match to TRBD1. The V segment lost 4 bases and the J segment 6 bases; nucleotides outside the gene matches: 7. CDR3 length: 15 amino acids. Germline CDR1 reads MNHEY; CDR2 reads SVGAGI.

This clonotype is medium-sized (0.01 to 0.1%) within its sample. V and J are TRBV6-6 and TRBJ1-6, with D hard to call. The CDR3 has 14 amino acids. V was trimmed by 8 bases and J by 10 bases, leaving 18 bases between them. Germline loops: CDR1 MNHNY, CDR2 SVGAGI (reference sequence). The CDR3 DNA sequence: TGTGCCAGCGCCCCTCCGAGGGAAGGCTCACCCCTCCACTTT. Translating it yields CASAPPREGSPLHF.

The gene calls are TRBV2 and TRBJ1-2, with D possibly TRBD1 on 5 matching bases. This CDR3 is 14 amino acids long. Trimming left V 7 bases short and J 4 bases short, with 16 bases between. Germline V gene data show CDR1 as SNHLY and CDR2 as FYNNEI. This CDR3 reads CASTLSGTVYGYTF. In DNA, the CDR3 is TGTGCCAGCACCCTCTCCGGGACGGTCTATGGCTACACCTTC.

By share, this clonotype counts as medium-sized. The rearrangement uses TRBV6-1 and TRBJ1-2, with unresolved D. This CDR3 has 13 residues. V was clipped by 0 bases and J by 2 bases, with 4 bases between them. Germline lookup yields CDR1 MNHNS and CDR2 SASEGT. CDR3 coding DNA: TGTGCCAGCAGTGAAGCAGGGAACTATGGCTACACCTTC. Translating it yields CASSEAGNYGYTF.

V usage is TRBV6-6 and J usage is TRBJ2-1; TRBD2 aligns across 7 bases. This CDR3 comprises 15 residues. The junction had 12 bases not matched to a gene; V was cut back by 6 bases and J by 7 bases. CDR1 is MNHNY and CDR2 is SVGAGI in the germline V gene (reference sequence). Here the CDR3 reads CASSYPRGVGNEQFF. CDR3 nucleotides: TGTGCCAGCAGCTACCCCCGGGGGGTGGGGAATGAGCAGTTCTTC.

This clonotype was observed many times. This CDR3 fails to terminate in the conserved phenylalanine or tryptophan, so it likely reflects a read error. It is unclear where the CDR3 begins or ends on the DNA, so no DNA is shown, and the CDR3 is as TCRdb lists it. The rearrangement links TRBV6-1 to TRBJ2-1; the table names TRBD1, a call not compared with the DNA. Germline values: CDR1 MNHNS, CDR2 SASEGT. Ends included, the CDR3 has 12 residues. CDR3 amino acids: CASSEAARERSL.